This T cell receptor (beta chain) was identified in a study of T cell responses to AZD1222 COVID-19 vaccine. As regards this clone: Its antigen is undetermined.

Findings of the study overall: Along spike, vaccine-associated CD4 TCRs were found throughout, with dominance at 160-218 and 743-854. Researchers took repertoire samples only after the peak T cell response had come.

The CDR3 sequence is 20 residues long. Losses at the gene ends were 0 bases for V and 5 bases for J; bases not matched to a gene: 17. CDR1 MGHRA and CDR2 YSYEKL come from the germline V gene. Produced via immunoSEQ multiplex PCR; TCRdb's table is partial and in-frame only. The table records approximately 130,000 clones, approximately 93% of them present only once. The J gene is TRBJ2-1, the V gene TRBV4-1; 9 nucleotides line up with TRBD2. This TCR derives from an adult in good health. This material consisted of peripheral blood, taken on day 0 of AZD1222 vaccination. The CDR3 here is CASSQETRAGGRSTHNEQFF. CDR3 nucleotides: TGCGCCAGCAGCCAAGAAACTCGAGCGGGAGGCCGATCTACACACAATGAGCAGTTCTTC.